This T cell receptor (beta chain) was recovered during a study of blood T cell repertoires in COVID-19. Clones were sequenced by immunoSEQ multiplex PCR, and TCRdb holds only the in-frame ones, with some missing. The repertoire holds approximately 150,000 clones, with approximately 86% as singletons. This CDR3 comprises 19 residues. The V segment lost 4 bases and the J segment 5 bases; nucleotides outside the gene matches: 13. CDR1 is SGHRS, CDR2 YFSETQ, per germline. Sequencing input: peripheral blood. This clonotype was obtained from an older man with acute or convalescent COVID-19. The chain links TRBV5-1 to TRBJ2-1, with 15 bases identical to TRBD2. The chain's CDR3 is CASSRGLAGGRATNNEQFF. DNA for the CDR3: TGCGCCAGCAGCCGGGGACTAGCGGGAGGCCGGGCGACTAACAATGAGCAGTTCTTC.